This is a list of T cell receptor beta chains from one sample in a study of cytomegalovirus exposure and HLA in healthy donors. Repertoires were generated with immunoSEQ multiplex PCR, while TCRdb's copy carries only in-frame clones and drops some. Here the sample spans about 140,000 clones, roughly four fifths being singletons. Sequencing used PBMCs. These receptor sequences come from a male donor in good health and CMV-seronegative. Each CDR3 is given with its conserved first and last residue. The D gene is left open where the match is weak. Some rows mark clone size as missing; the rest say once, few, many or name a class of expanded clone.

V	D	length	J	size	DNA	CDR3
TRBV4-2	-	15	TRBJ2-5	-	TGTGCCAGCAGCCAAGATTTACCAGGCCAAGAGACCCAGTACTTC	CASSQDLPGQETQYF
TRBV5-1	TRBD2	15	TRBJ2-5	-	TGCGCCAGCAGCCCACTAGCGGGAGTGGGTGAGACCCAGTACTTC	CASSPLAGVGETQYF
TRBV6-5	-	16	TRBJ1-6	-	TGTGCCAGCAGTTACTCAGGAGGGGCATATAATTCACCCCTCCACTTT	CASSYSGGAYNSPLHF
TRBV28	TRBD1	13	TRBJ1-2	-	TGTGCCAGCAGCCAGGACAGGGACTATGGCTACACCTTC	CASSQDRDYGYTF
TRBV18	TRBD1	21	TRBJ1-3	-	TGTGCCAGCTCACCAACCCCCCAGGACAGGGGTAGACGATGGGGTGGAAACACCATATATTTT	CASSPTPQDRGRRWGGNTIYF
TRBV5-4	TRBD2	14	TRBJ2-7	-	TGTGCCTCTCATGGGGCGGGAGGGCCTTACGAGCAGTACTTC	CASHGAGGPYEQYF
TRBV14	-	14	TRBJ1-3	-	TGTGCCAGCAGCCGGACAGACTCTGGAAACACCATATATTTT	CASSRTDSGNTIYF
TRBV7-9	TRBD1	13	TRBJ1-2	-	TGTGCCAGCAGCCTAGACAGGGTCGATGGCTACACCTTC	CASSLDRVDGYTF
TRBV27	-	14	TRBJ2-1	-	TGTGCCAGCAGTTTAGTGTTGTCTCGGGATGAGCAGTTCTTC	CASSLVLSRDEQFF
TRBV18	-	15	TRBJ1-1	-	TGTGCCAGCTCACCATCACCGACAATGAACACTGAAGCTCTCTTT	CASSPSPTMNTEALF
TRBV19	TRBD2	16	TRBJ2-2	-	TGTGCCAGTAGTACCCCTAGCGGGGGGGCCGTCGGGGAGCTGTTTTTT	CASSTPSGGAVGELFF
TRBV6-1	TRBD1	15	TRBJ1-1	-	TGTGCCAGCAGTGAGCGACAGGGGCCATACACTGAAGCTTTCTTT	CASSERQGPYTEAFF
TRBV7-9	TRBD1	14	TRBJ1-4	-	TGTGCCAGCAGCCTACAGGGGACTAATGAAAAACTGTTTTTT	CASSLQGTNEKLFF
TRBV7-8	TRBD2	18	TRBJ2-2	-	TGTGCCAGCAGCCTCCCCCCGGGACTAGCGGGAGGGGCGGGGGAGCTGTTTTTT	CASSLPPGLAGGAGELFF
TRBV29-1	-	14	TRBJ1-1	-	TGCAGCGTTCGCACTACAGGGCTGAACACTGAAGCTTTCTTT	CSVRTTGLNTEAFF
TRBV27	-	14	TRBJ2-2	once	TGTGCCAGCAGTTACGGGACACCTACCGGGGAGCTGTTTTTT	CASSYGTPTGELFF
TRBV30	TRBD1	15	TRBJ1-1	few	TGTGCCTGGCGATACAGGGGGTCCCTTTCGGCTGAAGCTTTCTTT	CAWRYRGSLSAEAFF
TRBV10-3	-	16	TRBJ2-7	few	TGTGCCATCAGTGAACCCACCGGGGAAAGGTTGTACGAGCAGTACTTC	CAISEPTGERLYEQYF
TRBV14	-	15	TRBJ2-3	few	TGTGCCAGCAGCCAACAAAGACAAGGCACAGATACGCAGTATTTT	CASSQQRQGTDTQYF
TRBV19	-	13	TRBJ2-7	-	TGTGCCAGTAGTCTCCGTTTCTCCTACGAGCAGTACTTC	CASSLRFSYEQYF
TRBV28	TRBD1	16	TRBJ1-5	-	TGTGCCAGCAGACGTCCCGGGACAGGGTCCAGTCAGCCCCAGCATTTT	CASRRPGTGSSQPQHF
TRBV29-1	TRBD1	13	TRBJ2-7	-	TGCAGCGTTGTCGGGGACAGGGACTACGAGCAGTACTTC	CSVVGDRDYEQYF
TRBV5-6	-	12	TRBJ1-1	-	TGTGCCAGCAGCTTTAACTCCCGCGAAGCTTTCTTT	CASSFNSREAFF
TRBV6-5	-	15	TRBJ2-7	-	TGTGCCAGCAGTGCAAAGGGGTTCAGGGGATACGAGCAGTACTTC	CASSAKGFRGYEQYF
TRBV7-2	TRBD1	17	TRBJ1-1	-	TGTGCCAGCAGCGTGCAGGGGGAACTTCTCATGAACACTGAAGCTTTCTTT	CASSVQGELLMNTEAFF
TRBV7-9	-	16	TRBJ1-1	-	TGTGCCAGCAGCGATGACAGGCGATCACTGAACACTGAAGCTTTCTTT	CASSDDRRSLNTEAFF
TRBV7-2	TRBD2	17	TRBJ2-2	-	TGTGCCAGCAGCTTAGCCGGACTAGCGGGAGGCACCGGGGAGCTGTTTTTT	CASSLAGLAGGTGELFF
TRBV5-1	TRBD1	16	TRBJ2-7	-	TGCGCCAGCAGCCAGGGACAGGCTTACGTCTCCTACGAGCAGTACTTC	CASSQGQAYVSYEQYF
TRBV27	TRBD2	17	TRBJ2-3	-	TGTGCCAGCAGTTTTCTGACTAGCGGGCGTGCGGCAGATACGCAGTATTTT	CASSFLTSGRAADTQYF
TRBV9	-	15	TRBJ2-5	-	TGTGCCAGCAGCGGACCAAGGACTGGCCAAGAGACCCAGTACTTC	CASSGPRTGQETQYF
TRBV5-8	TRBD1	14	TRBJ1-6	-	TGTGCCAGCAGCTACGGGACAGCCCTTTCACCCCTCCACTTT	CASSYGTALSPLHF
TRBV19	TRBD1	16	TRBJ1-2	-	TGTGCCAGTAGTACGCACCACGGGACAGGGGGGAATGGCTACACCTTC	CASSTHHGTGGNGYTF
TRBV10-3	TRBD2	16	TRBJ2-3	-	TGTGCCATCAGGAGGACTAGCGGAGCAAGCACAGATACGCAGTATTTT	CAIRRTSGASTDTQYF
TRBV5-1	TRBD2	15	TRBJ2-5	-	TGCGCCAGCAGCCAGGGACTAGCGGGAGCGGAGACCCAGTACTTC	CASSQGLAGAETQYF
TRBV19	-	14	TRBJ1-5	-	TGTGCCAGTAGTATAGCTAACTCCAATCAGCCCCAGCATTTT	CASSIANSNQPQHF
TRBV2	TRBD1	15	TRBJ1-1	-	TGTGCCAGCAGTCCGACTCGGACAGGGTGGGCTGAAGCTTTCTTT	CASSPTRTGWAEAFF
TRBV28	-	13	TRBJ2-7	-	TGTGCCAGCAGTATACCTTCAGCCTACGAGCAGTACTTC	CASSIPSAYEQYF
TRBV18	TRBD1	15	TRBJ1-5	-	TGTGCCAGCTCACCATCGACAGGGGGGGTTCAGCCCCAGCATTTT	CASSPSTGGVQPQHF
TRBV7-3	TRBD2	16	TRBJ2-1	-	TGTGCCAGCAGCTTAAAACCGGGACTAGCGTCGGATGAGCAGTTCTTC	CASSLKPGLASDEQFF
TRBV27	-	11	TRBJ2-6	few	TGTGCCACCGCTGGGGCCAACGTCCTGACTTTC	CATAGANVLTF
TRBV5-4	TRBD1	14	TRBJ2-5	-	TGTGCCAGCAGTCCGATAGGGGGCGAGAAGACCCAGTACTTC	CASSPIGGEKTQYF
TRBV7-3	-	13	TRBJ2-3	-	TGTGCCAGCAGCTTAATGGCCCCAGATACGCAGTATTTT	CASSLMAPDTQYF
TRBV11-3	TRBD1	14	TRBJ2-1	-	TGTGCCAGCAGCCTAGGGACAGACTACAATGAGCAGTTCTTC	CASSLGTDYNEQFF
TRBV18	-	14	TRBJ1-5	-	TGTGCCAGCTCACAAGGGGTCTCCGATCAGCCCCAGCATTTT	CASSQGVSDQPQHF
TRBV7-3	TRBD1	14	TRBJ2-2	-	TGTGCCAGCCGACAGGGGGCGATCACCGGGGAGCTGTTTTTT	CASRQGAITGELFF
TRBV15	TRBD2	15	TRBJ2-1	-	TGTGCCACCAGCAGGACTAGCGGGGGGGCCAATGAGCAGTTCTTC	CATSRTSGGANEQFF
TRBV25-1	-	16	TRBJ2-7	-	TGTGCCAGCAGTGAATCGGTCAGGGCTGACTCCTACGAGCAGTACTTC	CASSESVRADSYEQYF
TRBV9	-	14	TRBJ1-4	-	TGCGCCAGTGCCACTGGGGGGGGCGGAGAAAAACTGTTTTTT	CASATGGGGEKLFF
TRBV6-5	-	14	TRBJ1-2	-	TGTGCCAGCAAATCCGGCAGAGGCCCCTATGGCTACACCTTC	CASKSGRGPYGYTF
TRBV14	TRBD2	17	TRBJ2-3	-	TGTGCCAGCAGCCAAGATGGGACTAGCAGAGGCACAGATACGCAGTATTTT	CASSQDGTSRGTDTQYF
TRBV11-2	-	15	TRBJ1-2	-	TGTGCCAGCAGCTTAGAAAGGACAGATAACTATGGCTACACCTTC	CASSLERTDNYGYTF
TRBV13	TRBD2	15	TRBJ2-3	-	TGTGCCAGCAGCAAGGGGCCTAGCGGGAGGGTTACGCAGTATTTT	CASSKGPSGRVTQYF
TRBV7-9	-	15	TRBJ2-7	-	TGTGCCAGCAGCAACGGGAAGGGAGGCTTCTACGAGCAGTACTTC	CASSNGKGGFYEQYF